This is a list of T cell receptor beta chains from one sample in a study of vaccination and CD4 T cells after COVID-19. Their target antigens are unknown. TCRdb re-called the PCR reads with MiXCR, one entry per CDR3 protein. This table holds approximately 24,000 distinct CDR3 sequences, roughly 64% found once. The source material was CD4+ T cells from blood, cultured in vitro. All receptors derive from a human donor who had recovered from COVID-19. Both conserved end residues are part of each CDR3. A D gene is named only where the DNA matches it firmly. Clone size, where shown, is once, few, many, or a class for clones that have expanded.

NA	TRBV7-8	TRBD1	TRBJ1-1	TGTGCCAGCAGCTTCATACAGGGGATGAACACTGAAGCTTTCTTT	CASSFIQGMNTEAFF
NA	TRBV6-5	TRBD1	TRBJ1-2	TGTGCCAGCAGTTACTTCCCACAGGGGGAGTGGGGCTACACCTTC	CASSYFPQGEWGYTF
NA	TRBV7-2	NA	TRBJ1-5	TGTGCCAGCAGCGTCAGTGCAGGGGCGGGTCAGCCCCAGCATTTT	CASSVSAGAGQPQHF
few	TRBV27	NA	TRBJ1-1	TGTGCCAGCAGTTTATTCCCATTCCGCGACAGGTTCATGAACACTGAAGCTTTCTTT	CASSLFPFRDRFMNTEAFF
NA	TRBV20-1	NA	TRBJ1-5	TGCAGTGCTAGTCTTCGAGGCTATAGCAATCAGCCCCAGCATTTT	CSASLRGYSNQPQHF
few	TRBV7-2	NA	TRBJ1-2	TGTGCCAGCAGCCGCTCTGGGCAGGGGAACTATGGCTACACCTTC	CASSRSGQGNYGYTF
NA	TRBV6-1	TRBD1	TRBJ1-1	TGTGCCAGCAGTGCCAGGACAGGGGGCAATACTGAAGCTTTCTTT	CASSARTGGNTEAFF
few	TRBV20-1	NA	TRBJ1-6	TGCAGTGCCGGCCGGGCGGCTCTGGAGGCCCTCCACTTT	CSAGRAALEALHF
NA	TRBV20-1	TRBD2	TRBJ2-3	TGCAGTGCTAGAGATCTAGCGGCTAGCACAGATACGCAGTATTTT	CSARDLAASTDTQYF
NA	TRBV4-2	NA	TRBJ1-2	TGTGCCAGCAGCCAGGCCAACAGGGTTACCAACTATGGCTACACCTTC	CASSQANRVTNYGYTF
NA	TRBV6-5	NA	TRBJ2-7	TGTGCCAGCAGTTACTCGAGTACAGGACTCGCGACGTACTTC	CASSYSSTGLATYF
few	TRBV19	NA	TRBJ2-7	TGTGCCAGTAGGTGGGGCCACTCCTACGAGCAGTACTTC	CASRWGHSYEQYF
few	TRBV27	TRBD1	TRBJ1-1	TGTGCCAGCAGCCCGACAGGGAGCCCCCAAATGAACACTGAAGCTTTCTTT	CASSPTGSPQMNTEAFF
NA	TRBV6-1	NA	TRBJ1-5	TGTGCCAGTGCTTCAGTCATCAATCAGCCCCAGCATTTT	CASASVINQPQHF
NA	TRBV6-1	TRBD2	TRBJ2-3	TGTGCCAGCAGGCTAATAGCGGGAGGGTTCACAGATACGCAGTATTTT	CASRLIAGGFTDTQYF
NA	TRBV7-2	TRBD1	TRBJ1-2	TGTGCCAGCAGCTCGCAGGGACAGGGCGGCGGGGGCTACACCTTC	CASSSQGQGGGGYTF
NA	TRBV6-5	NA	TRBJ1-2	TGTGCCAGCAGTTACACCGGGACCGCCGGCTATGGCTACACCTTC	CASSYTGTAGYGYTF
NA	TRBV6-1	NA	TRBJ1-6	TGTGCCAGTAGAGACGCCTATAATTCACCCCTCCACTTT	CASRDAYNSPLHF
few	TRBV6-8	NA	TRBJ1-1	TGTGCCAGCAGTCCTTCGCATGTGAACACTGAAGCTTTCTTT	CASSPSHVNTEAFF
NA	TRBV28	NA	TRBJ1-2	TGTGCCAGCAGTTTAGGGTTCTTCTTTACCCCCGTTCCTAACTATGGCTACACCTTC	CASSLGFFFTPVPNYGYTF
NA	TRBV6-1	NA	TRBJ2-7	TGTGCCAGCAGCTCCGGGACTGGCTCCTACGAGCAGTACTTC	CASSSGTGSYEQYF
NA	TRBV9	TRBD2	TRBJ2-3	TGTGCCAGCTCCCGGACTAGCGGCACAGATACGCAGTATTTT	CASSRTSGTDTQYF
once	TRBV7-9	NA	TRBJ1-6	TGTGCCAGCAGCTTCGTGGCAGATAATTCACCCCTCCACTTT	CASSFVADNSPLHF
NA	TRBV2	NA	TRBJ1-2	TGTGCCAGCAGTGAACGGGTTGGGAACTATGGCTACACCTTC	CASSERVGNYGYTF
NA	TRBV6-2/TRBV6-3	NA	TRBJ2-7	TGTGCCAGCACCCTCGGAGTAACCTACGAGCAGTACTTC	CASTLGVTYEQYF
NA	TRBV25-1	NA	TRBJ1-2	TGTGCCAGCAGTGAATACCAGGCTGCCGGTGGCTACACCTTC	CASSEYQAAGGYTF
NA	TRBV10-3	TRBD1	TRBJ2-7	TGTGCCATCAGCGTACCGGGACAGGGGTTCCTCTACGAGCAGTACTTC	CAISVPGQGFLYEQYF
NA	TRBV10-1	TRBD1	TRBJ2-7	TGCGCCAGCAGTGAGCCGGGACAGGGAGGCGAGCAGTACTTC	CASSEPGQGGEQYF
NA	TRBV15	TRBD1	TRBJ1-4	TGTGCCACCAGCAGAGATCTGAGGGGGCGGGTGAATGAAAAACTGTTTTTT	CATSRDLRGRVNEKLFF
once	TRBV12-3/TRBV12-4	TRBD1	TRBJ1-2	TGTGCCAGCTCCGTCCAGGGGGCGCGAAATGGCTACACCTTC	CASSVQGARNGYTF
few	TRBV7-8	NA	TRBJ1-1	TGTGCCAGCAGTCCTCGGACATCGGGCACTGAAGCTTTCTTT	CASSPRTSGTEAFF
few	TRBV2	TRBD2	TRBJ2-2	TGTGCCAGCAGAGGGGCGGGAGGGCCCATCGGGGAGCTGTTTTTT	CASRGAGGPIGELFF
few	TRBV20-1	NA	TRBJ1-5	TGCAGTGCTAGCGGGCCCCTCAAAGGGAATCAGCCCCAGCATTTT	CSASGPLKGNQPQHF
NA	TRBV6-1	NA	TRBJ1-1	TGTGCCAGCAGTGATCCGTCTACTCAGAGGAACACTGAAGCTTTCTTT	CASSDPSTQRNTEAFF
NA	TRBV6-1	NA	TRBJ1-5	TGTGCCAGCAGTGTCGGGGGGCTTAGCAATCAGCCCCAGCATTTT	CASSVGGLSNQPQHF
NA	TRBV19	NA	TRBJ1-1	TGTGCCAGTACCGACAGGACGGACACTGAAGCTTTCTTT	CASTDRTDTEAFF
NA	TRBV27	TRBD1	TRBJ2-1	TGTGCCAGCAGTTTAGGGCGATCTACAGGGGCCTCCTACAATGAGCAGTTCTTC	CASSLGRSTGASYNEQFF
NA	TRBV28	NA	TRBJ2-2	TGTGCCAGCAGAACGGGGAACACCGGGGAGCTGTTTTTT	CASRTGNTGELFF
NA	TRBV27	NA	TRBJ1-5	TGTGCCAGCAGTAGGCTAAGTGGCAATCAGCCCCAGCATTTT	CASSRLSGNQPQHF
NA	TRBV28	NA	TRBJ1-2	TGTGCCAGCAGTAATAGGGGGAGATATCCGGAAGGCTACACCTTC	CASSNRGRYPEGYTF